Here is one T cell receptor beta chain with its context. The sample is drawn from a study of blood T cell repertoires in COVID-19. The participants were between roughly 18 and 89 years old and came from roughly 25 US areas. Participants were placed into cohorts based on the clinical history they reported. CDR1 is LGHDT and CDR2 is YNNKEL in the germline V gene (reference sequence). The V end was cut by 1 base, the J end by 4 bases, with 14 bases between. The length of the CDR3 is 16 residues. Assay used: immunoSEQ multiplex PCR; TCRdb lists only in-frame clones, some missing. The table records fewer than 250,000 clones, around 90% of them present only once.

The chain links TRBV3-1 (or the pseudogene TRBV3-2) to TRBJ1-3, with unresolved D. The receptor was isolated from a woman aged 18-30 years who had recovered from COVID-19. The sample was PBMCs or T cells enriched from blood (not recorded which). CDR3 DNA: TGTGCCAGCAGCCAAGGCAGTATGGTTTTCGGAAACACCATATATTTT. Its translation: CASSQGSMVFGNTIYF.